This T cell receptor beta chain is from a study of T cell responses to AZD1222 COVID-19 vaccine. Germline loops: CDR1 SGHRS, CDR2 YFSETQ. V lost 4 bases to trimming and J lost 2 bases, with 15 bases between them. The CDR3 has 15 amino acids. Comments on this clone: Its target is not known.

General observations from the study: A mostly white British donor set with more females was recruited, and clonal diversity was possibly underestimated. Among vaccine-associated CD4 TCRs, coverage spanned spike, with dominance at 160-218 and 743-854. Targets within unmutated variant regions were reportedly found for nearly half of spike-specific TCRs. At study baseline, merely a handful of AZD1222 recipients were seropositive.

Profiled with immunoSEQ multiplex PCR; TCRdb holds only in-frame clones, not every one. Here the sample spans approximately 120,000 clones, around 90% being singletons. The source material was peripheral blood, sampled on day 0 of MenACWY control vaccination. The V gene is TRBV5-1, the J gene TRBJ2-5; D tentatively fits TRBD1 or TRBD2 (5 bases each). The origin of this receptor is an adult in good health. The CDR3 reads CASSMMGERQETQYF. The CDR3 DNA reads TGCGCCAGCAGCATGATGGGGGAGCGGCAAGAGACCCAGTACTTC.